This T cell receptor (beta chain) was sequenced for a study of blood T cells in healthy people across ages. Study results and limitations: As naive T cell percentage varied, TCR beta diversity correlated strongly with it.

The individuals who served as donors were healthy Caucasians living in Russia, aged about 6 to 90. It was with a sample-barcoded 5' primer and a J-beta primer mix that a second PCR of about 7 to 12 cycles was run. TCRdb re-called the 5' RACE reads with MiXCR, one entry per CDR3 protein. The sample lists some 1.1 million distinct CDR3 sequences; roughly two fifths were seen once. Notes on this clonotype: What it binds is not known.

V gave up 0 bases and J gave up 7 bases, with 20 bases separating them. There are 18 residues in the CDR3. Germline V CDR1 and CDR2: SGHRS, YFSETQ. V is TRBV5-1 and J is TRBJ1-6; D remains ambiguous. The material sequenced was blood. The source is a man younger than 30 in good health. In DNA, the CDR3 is TGCGCCAGCAGCTTGGTAGGACCCCGAACCGTCGGAAATTCACCCCTCCACTTT. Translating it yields CASSLVGPRTVGNSPLHF.